This note documents a single T cell receptor beta chain sequence. This specimen comes from a study of blood T cell repertoires in COVID-19. Overall study context: Acute and convalescent COVID-19 samples came from the United States, Italy and Spain. PBMCs, B-cell-depleted T cells, or T cells were the source of the cDNA or gDNA that made up the material.

Methods used by the authors: Counts of nucleated cells, estimated from reference gene primer amplification, were obtained. Here immunoSEQ multiplex PCR was the method, and the copy in TCRdb shows in-frame clones only, minus some. V and J calls and clone size are copied from that table; D and trimming were computed from the DNA. The data hold about 190,000 clones, with less than 80% observed a single time. The germline V gene has CDR1 MDHEN and CDR2 SYDVKM. The CDR3 sequence is 16 residues long. V dropped 5 bases and J dropped 6; count of bases not matched to a gene: 10. This sequence originates from a woman aged 50 to 65 with acute or convalescent COVID-19. Sample: peripheral blood. This rearrangement joins TRBV28 to TRBJ2-4; 10 nucleotides agree with TRBD2. DNA for the CDR3: TGTGCCAGCAGTCCGAGCCTAGCGGGAGCAAGAAACATTCAGTACTTC. Protein: CASSPSLAGARNIQYF.